The subject of this entry is one TCR beta chain. Its specificity is not known. Using immunoSEQ multiplex PCR, the repertoire was profiled, and TCRdb retains in-frame clones only, with some absent. Among about 97,000 clones listed, around nine tenths were seen once. This record comes from a study of T cell responses to AZD1222 COVID-19 vaccine. V lost 3 bases to trimming and J lost 6 bases; unmatched junction nucleotides: 6. This CDR3 has 13 amino acids. The germline V gene has CDR1 DFQATT and CDR2 SNEGSKA (reference sequence). Study-level results: Females outnumbered males among donors, who were mostly white British; clonal diversity was possibly underestimated. Only a handful of people who got AZD1222 tested seropositive at baseline. No day 14 peak samples; only post-peak repertoires were characterized. There were vaccine-associated CD4 TCRs across spike, dominant at 160-218 and 743-854.

The genes are TRBV20-1 and TRBJ1-2; 8 nucleotides align to TRBD1. Source: peripheral blood, taken on day 0 of AZD1222 vaccination. This receptor was taken from an adult in good health. This CDR3 reads CSASKTGADGYTF. In DNA form, the CDR3 reads TGCAGTGCTAGTAAGACAGGGGCGGATGGCTACACCTTC.